This T cell receptor (beta chain) was sequenced for a study of cytomegalovirus exposure and HLA in healthy donors. Notes on the study in general: In presence/absence analyses, roughly uniform sequencing depth across donors was assumed.

Germline-derived CDR1 and CDR2 are LGHNA and YSLEER. The CDR3 extends over 16 amino acids. V shed 0 bases, J shed 4 bases, and the junction held 9 bases outside the gene matches. The primer mix had 60 Vbeta and 13 Jbeta primers. Measured with immunoSEQ multiplex PCR; TCRdb has only the in-frame clones, and not every one. This table holds around 120,000 clones, 80% found once. As concerns this clone: Its antigen is as yet unknown.

The gene calls are TRBV4-3 and TRBJ2-7; 7 bases agree with TRBD1. The TCR was taken from a man in his fifties or sixties in good health and CMV-seronegative. The sample taken for sequencing was PBMCs. In DNA, the CDR3 is TGCGCCAGCAGCCAAGAGGCTAGGGGGCGAGCGTACGAGCAGTACTTC. Its translation: CASSQEARGRAYEQYF.